This T cell receptor beta chain was found in a study of human T cells and chemical hapten exposure. CDR1 and CDR2 (germline): KGHDR, SFDVKD. CDR3 length: 17 residues. V dropped 4 bases and J dropped 2; count of bases not matched to a gene: 11. In its sample, this clonotype was seen a few times. MiXCR was run by TCRdb on the RACE reads, yielding one entry per CDR3 protein. Among 280,000 or so distinct CDR3 sequences listed, 7.5% to 8% were seen once. The time point is: pre-sensitization, week 0. Noted treatment: therapeutic diphenylcyclopropenone sensitization with weekly scalp DPC. The source of this sequence is a young man with alopecia areata. Some clones in this sample may be carry-over from other donors' samples. The J gene is TRBJ2-3, the V gene TRBV24-1; 7 nucleotides match TRBD1. This specimen consisted of whole blood, obtained in connection with sensitization to the hapten diphenylcyclopropenone (DPC). In nucleotides, the CDR3 is TGTGCCACCAGTGACACGGGACAGTCTGCTTTCACAGATACGCAGTATTTT. It codes for CATSDTGQSAFTDTQYF.